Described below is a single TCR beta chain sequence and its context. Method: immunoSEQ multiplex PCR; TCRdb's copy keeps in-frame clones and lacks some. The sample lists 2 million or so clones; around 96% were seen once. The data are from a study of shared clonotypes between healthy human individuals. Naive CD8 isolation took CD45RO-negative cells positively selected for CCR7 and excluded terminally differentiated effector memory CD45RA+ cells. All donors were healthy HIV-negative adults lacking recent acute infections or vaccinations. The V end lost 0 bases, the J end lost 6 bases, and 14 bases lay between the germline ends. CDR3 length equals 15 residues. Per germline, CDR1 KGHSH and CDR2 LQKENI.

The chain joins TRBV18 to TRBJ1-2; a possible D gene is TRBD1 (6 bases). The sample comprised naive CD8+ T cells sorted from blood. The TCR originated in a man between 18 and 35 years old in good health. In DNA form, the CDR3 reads TGTGCCAGCTCACCACCGCCAGGGGAAGTAAATGGCTACACCTTC. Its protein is CASSPPPGEVNGYTF.